Each of the 23 T cell receptor beta chains below was sequenced from the same sample in a study of CXCR3-negative and CXCR3-positive naive CD8 T cells. Libraries were UMI-labeled 5' RACE TRB cDNA. TCRdb re-called the 5' RACE reads and gives one entry per CDR3 protein, without DNA. This repertoire includes approximately 100,000 distinct CDR3 sequences. Sample: naive CXCR3- CD8+ T cells from blood. Subset given: CD45RO-CCR7+CD27+CD95- naive CD8+ T cells lacking CXCR3 (TNR3-). These receptors all come from a human donor in good health. Some clones in this sample may be carry-over from other donors' samples.

This sequence joins TRBV7-9 and TRBJ2-3; absent DNA, TCRdb's TRBD2 call cannot be checked. CDR3 length equals 15 residues. Germline CDR1 reads SEHNR; CDR2 reads FQNEAQ (reference sequence). CDR3 sequence: CASTAGLAGRDTQYF.

The rearrangement joins TRBV30 to TRBJ2-7; lacking DNA, the TRBD1 call made by TCRdb goes unchecked. The CDR3 is 13 amino acids. Germline lookup yields CDR1 GTSNPN and CDR2 SVGIG (reference sequence). CDR3 sequence reads: CAWDPVGENEQYF.

The chain combines TRBV29-1 with TRBJ1-1; without DNA, the TCRdb call of TRBD1 cannot be checked. The CDR3 extends over 14 amino acids. Looked up from germline, CDR1 is SQVTM and CDR2 is ANQGSEA. This CDR3 is CSAQGTVMNTEAFF.

J is TRBJ2-7 and V is TRBV13; the D call from TCRdb, TRBD1, cannot be confirmed without DNA. Germline V lookup: CDR1 PRHDT, CDR2 FYEKMQ (reference sequence). The CDR3 is 13 residues long. This CDR3 reads CASSRTGTYEQYF.

The chain uses TRBV29-1 and TRBJ2-3; TCRdb lists TRBD1, though no DNA is available to test this call. CDR3 size: 15 residues. Germline V CDR1 and CDR2: SQVTM, ANQGSEA. CDR3 region: CSVTGTAGTTDTQYF.

This CDR3 is CASSQVLAGGPSSEQFF. The chain couples TRBV3-1 to TRBJ2-1; TCRdb selects TRBD2, and the lack of DNA leaves this call unchecked. CDR1 is LGHDT, CDR2 YNNKEL, per germline (reference sequence). The CDR3 is 17 amino acids.

The CDR3 reads CSARDPDRSSSYNEQFF. This chain connects TRBV20-1 to TRBJ2-1; the D call from TCRdb, TRBD1, cannot be confirmed without DNA. Germline V gives CDR1 DFQATT, CDR2 SNEGSKA (reference sequence). CDR3 size: 17 residues.

This rearrangement joins TRBV7-9 to TRBJ2-3. The CDR3 has 15 residues. CDR1 and CDR2 from the germline V gene are SEHNR and FQNEAQ (reference sequence). The chain's CDR3 is CASSLGDRNTGTQYF.

This chain uses TRBV28 with TRBJ2-2; the D call from TCRdb, TRBD2, cannot be confirmed without DNA. The CDR3 runs to 17 residues. The germline V gene encodes CDR1 MDHEN and CDR2 SYDVKM. CDR3 sequence: CASRSTGTILYTGELFF.

The chain uses TRBV11-2 and TRBJ1-1; absent DNA, TCRdb's TRBD1 call cannot be checked. This CDR3 is 18 amino acids long. CDR1 SGHAT and CDR2 FQNNGV come from the germline V gene. The CDR3 sequence: CASSLDRGPTGVNTEAFF.

V gene TRBV14 combines with J gene TRBJ1-5. CDR1 and CDR2 from the germline V gene are SGHDN and FVKESK. The CDR3 runs to 15 residues. The CDR3 region is CASTHPGIINQPQHF. The full variable domain, with the rest looked up from reference TRBV14 and TRBJ1-5, is EAGVTQFPSHSVIEKGQTVTLRCDPISGHDNLYWYRRVMGKEIKFLLHFVKESKQDESGMPNNRFLAERTGGTYSTLKVQPAELEDSGVYFCASTHPGIINQPQHFGDGTRLSIL.

This sequence joins TRBV4-1 and TRBJ2-5. CDR1 and CDR2 from the germline V gene are MGHRA and YSYEKL. The CDR3 runs 16 residues. CDR3 loop: CASSQAPRTVQETQYF.

V is TRBV11-2 and J is TRBJ2-7; with no DNA, the TCRdb D assignment of TRBD1 cannot be verified. The germline V gene encodes CDR1 SGHAT and CDR2 FQNNGV. The CDR3 has 16 amino acids. CDR3 protein: CASSSSGTVTPYEQYF.

The genes are TRBV29-1 and TRBJ1-4; TCRdb returns TRBD1, unconfirmable since there is no DNA. The CDR3 is 11 residues long. CDR1 and CDR2 from the germline V gene are SQVTM and ANQGSEA. CDR3 sequence: CSVRGVGKLFF.

The chain recombines TRBV28 with TRBJ2-3; TCRdb lists TRBD2, though no DNA is available to test this call. The CDR3 spans 16 residues. The germline V gene encodes CDR1 MDHEN and CDR2 SYDVKM. CDR3 sequence: CASSPTSGRFADTQYF.

The chain joins TRBV11-2 to TRBJ1-2; TCRdb calls TRBD1, which cannot be checked without DNA. Per the germline V gene, CDR1 is SGHAT and CDR2 is FQNNGV. The CDR3 is made up of 15 amino acids. CDR3 protein: CASSFRRERGYGYTF.

This chain links TRBV7-6 with TRBJ2-1; the TCRdb call, TRBD1, lacks DNA for checking. The CDR3 consists of 18 residues. The V gene's germline CDR1 is SGHVS and CDR2 FNYEAQ. CDR3 protein: CASTLAQPGGASYNEQFF.

This chain links TRBV5-1 with TRBJ2-7; TCRdb outputs TRBD1, but without DNA this stays unchecked. Germline-derived CDR1 and CDR2 are SGHRS and YFSETQ. The CDR3 length is 16 residues. The CDR3 sequence is CASSWDGGSPYYEQYF.

CDR3: CASSFPAGGYGYTF. The rearrangement joins TRBV7-9 to TRBJ1-2. CDR3 length: 14 amino acids. Germline-derived CDR1 and CDR2 are SEHNR and FQNEAQ (reference sequence).

This rearrangement joins TRBV11-3 to TRBJ2-7. Germline V lookup: CDR1 SGHNT, CDR2 YENEEA. The CDR3 sequence is 12 residues long. The CDR3 sequence: CASSLDSREQYF. Using reference TRBV11-3 and TRBJ2-7 for the parts outside the CDR3, the full variable domain is EAGVVQSPRYKIIEKKQPVAFWCNPISGHNTLYWYLQNLGQGPELLIRYENEEAVDDSQLPKDRFSAERLKGVDSTLKIQPAELGDSAVYLCASSLDSREQYFGPGTRLTVT.

V is TRBV7-9 and J is TRBJ2-3; TCRdb's D gene call, TRBD1, goes unchecked for lack of DNA. Germline lookup yields CDR1 SEHNR and CDR2 FQNEAQ (reference sequence). The CDR3 length is 20 residues. The CDR3 loop reads CASSLRYLTTGKEYTDTQYF.

The chain carries TRBV7-9 and TRBJ2-7. CDR3 length: 11 residues. The germline V gene has CDR1 SEHNR and CDR2 FQNEAQ (reference sequence). CDR3 protein: CAIQNWNEQYF.

The rearrangement uses TRBV12-3 or TRBV12-4 and TRBJ2-5; TCRdb's assignment of TRBD1 cannot be checked, as there is no DNA. This CDR3 is built from 13 residues. The CDR3 spells CASSRTGRETQYF.